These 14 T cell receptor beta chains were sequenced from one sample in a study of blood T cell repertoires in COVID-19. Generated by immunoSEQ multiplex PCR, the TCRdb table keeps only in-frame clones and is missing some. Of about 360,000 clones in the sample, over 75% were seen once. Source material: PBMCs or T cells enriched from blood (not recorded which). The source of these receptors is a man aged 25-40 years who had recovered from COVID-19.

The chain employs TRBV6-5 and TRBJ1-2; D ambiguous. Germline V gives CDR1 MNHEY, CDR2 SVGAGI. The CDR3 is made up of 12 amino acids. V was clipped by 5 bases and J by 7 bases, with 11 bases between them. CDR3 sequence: CASSPEIGGYTF. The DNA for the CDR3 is TGTGCCAGCAGTCCCGAGATCGGTGGCTACACCTTC.

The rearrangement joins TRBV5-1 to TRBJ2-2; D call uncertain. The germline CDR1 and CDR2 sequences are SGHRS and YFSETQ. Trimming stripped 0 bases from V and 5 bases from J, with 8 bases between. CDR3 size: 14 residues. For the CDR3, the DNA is TGCGCCAGCAGCTTGGCCGCTCTAACCGGGGAGCTGTTTTTT. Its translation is CASSLAALTGELFF.

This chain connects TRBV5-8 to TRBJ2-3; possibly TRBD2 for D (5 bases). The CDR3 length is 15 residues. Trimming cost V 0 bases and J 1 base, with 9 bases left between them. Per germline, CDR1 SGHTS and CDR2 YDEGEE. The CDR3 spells CASSLGGSGTDTQYF. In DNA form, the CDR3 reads TGTGCCAGCAGCTTGGGAGGGTCAGGCACAGATACGCAGTATTTT.

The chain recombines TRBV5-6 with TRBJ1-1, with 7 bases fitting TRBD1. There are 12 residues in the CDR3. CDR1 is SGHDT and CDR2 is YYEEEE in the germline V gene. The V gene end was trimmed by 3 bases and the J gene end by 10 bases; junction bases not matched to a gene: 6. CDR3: CASSSSGGRAFF. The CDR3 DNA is TGTGCCAGCAGCTCCTCAGGGGGTAGAGCTTTCTTT.

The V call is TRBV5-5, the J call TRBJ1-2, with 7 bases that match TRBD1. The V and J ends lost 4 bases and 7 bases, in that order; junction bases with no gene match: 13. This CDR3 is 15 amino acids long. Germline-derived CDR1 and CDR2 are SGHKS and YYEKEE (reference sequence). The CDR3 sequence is CASSRDRANLVGYTF. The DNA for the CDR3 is TGTGCCAGCAGCAGAGACAGGGCCAACCTTGTTGGCTACACCTTC.

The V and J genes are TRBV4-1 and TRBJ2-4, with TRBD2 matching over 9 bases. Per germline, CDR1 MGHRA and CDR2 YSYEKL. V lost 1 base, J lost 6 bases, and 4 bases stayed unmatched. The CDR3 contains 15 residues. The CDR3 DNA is TGCGCCAGCAGCCAAGGACTAGCGGAGGGAAACATTCAGTACTTC. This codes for CASSQGLAEGNIQYF.

The DNA of the CDR3 is TGCGCCAGCAGCCAGACTAGCGGGGGCTCGGATACGCAGTATTTT. Its translation is CASSQTSGGSDTQYF. The chain combines TRBV4-3 with TRBJ2-3; 12 nucleotides align to TRBD2. The J segment lost 6 bases and the V segment lost 3 bases, leaving 4 bases of the junction unmatched. CDR3 length: 15 residues. Germline CDR1 is LGHNA and CDR2 is YSLEER.

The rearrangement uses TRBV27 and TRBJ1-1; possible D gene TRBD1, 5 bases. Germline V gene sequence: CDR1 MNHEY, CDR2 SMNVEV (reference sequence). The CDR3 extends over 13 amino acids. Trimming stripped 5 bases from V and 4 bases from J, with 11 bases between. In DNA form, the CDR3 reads TGTGCCAGCAGTCCTAGGGGTTCCACTGAAGCTTTCTTT. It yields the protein CASSPRGSTEAFF.

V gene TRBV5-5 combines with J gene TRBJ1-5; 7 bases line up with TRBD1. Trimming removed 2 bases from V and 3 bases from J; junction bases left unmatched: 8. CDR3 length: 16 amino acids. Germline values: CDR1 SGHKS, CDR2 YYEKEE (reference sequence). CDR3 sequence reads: CASSLAGTALNQPQHF. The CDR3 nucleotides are TGTGCCAGCAGCTTAGCCGGGACAGCTCTCAATCAGCCCCAGCATTTT.

The CDR3 is CASSIGTAELNEKLFF. The DNA of the CDR3 is TGTGCCAGTAGTATAGGGACAGCCGAGCTTAATGAAAAACTGTTTTTT. The V call is TRBV19, the J call TRBJ1-4, with a possible D match to TRBD1 (6 bases). Germline V lookup: CDR1 LNHDA, CDR2 SQIVND (reference sequence). V was cut by 1 base and J by 4 bases, with 13 bases left in between. This CDR3 region has 16 residues.

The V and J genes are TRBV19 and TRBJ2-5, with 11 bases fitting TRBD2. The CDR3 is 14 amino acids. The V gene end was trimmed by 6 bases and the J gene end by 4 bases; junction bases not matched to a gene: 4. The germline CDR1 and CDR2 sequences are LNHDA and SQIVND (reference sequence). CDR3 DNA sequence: TGTGCCAGTAGCTCGGGACTAGCGGTAGAGACCCAGTACTTC. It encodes CASSSGLAVETQYF.

The DNA for the CDR3 is TGTGCCAGCAGCTCAGATGGGAGTAGCAATCAGCCCCAGCATTTT. It specifies CASSSDGSSNQPQHF. The chain links TRBV9 to TRBJ1-5; D is unclear. V was trimmed by 4 bases and J by 0 bases, leaving 11 bases between them. The CDR3 has 15 residues. From germline, CDR1 is SGDLS and CDR2 YYNGEE. The entire variable domain, with the rest obtained from reference TRBV9 and TRBJ1-5, is as follows: DSGVTQTPKHLITATGQRVTLRCSPRSGDLSVYWYQQSLDQGLQFLIQYYNGEERAKGNILERFSAQQFPDLHSELNLSSLELGDSALYFCASSSDGSSNQPQHFGDGTRLSIL.

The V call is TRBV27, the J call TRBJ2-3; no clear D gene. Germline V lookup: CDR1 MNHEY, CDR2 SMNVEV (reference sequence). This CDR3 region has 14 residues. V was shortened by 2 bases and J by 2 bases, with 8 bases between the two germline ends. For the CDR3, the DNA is TGTGCCAGCAGTTTAGATTACTTCACAGATACGCAGTATTTT. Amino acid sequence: CASSLDYFTDTQYF.

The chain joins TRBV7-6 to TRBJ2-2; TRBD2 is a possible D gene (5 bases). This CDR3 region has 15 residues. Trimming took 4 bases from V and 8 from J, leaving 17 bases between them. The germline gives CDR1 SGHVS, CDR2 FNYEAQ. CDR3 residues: CASSSGRISGGELFF. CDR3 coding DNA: TGTGCCAGCAGCTCTGGACGTATCTCGGGGGGGGAGCTGTTTTTT.